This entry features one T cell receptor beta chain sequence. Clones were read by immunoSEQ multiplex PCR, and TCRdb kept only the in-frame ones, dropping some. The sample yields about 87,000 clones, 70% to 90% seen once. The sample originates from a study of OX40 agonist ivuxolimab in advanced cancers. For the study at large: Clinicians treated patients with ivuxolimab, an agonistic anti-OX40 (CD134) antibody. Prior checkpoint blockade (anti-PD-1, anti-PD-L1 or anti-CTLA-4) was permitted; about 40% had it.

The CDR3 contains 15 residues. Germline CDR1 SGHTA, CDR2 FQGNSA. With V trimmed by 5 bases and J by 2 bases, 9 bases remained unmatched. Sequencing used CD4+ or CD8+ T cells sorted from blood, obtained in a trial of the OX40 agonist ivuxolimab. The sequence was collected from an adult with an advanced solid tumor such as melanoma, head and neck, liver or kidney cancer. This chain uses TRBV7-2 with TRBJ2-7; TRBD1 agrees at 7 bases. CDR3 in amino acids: CASSPFQGVAYEQYF. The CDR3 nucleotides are TGTGCCAGCAGCCCCTTTCAGGGGGTGGCCTACGAGCAGTACTTC.